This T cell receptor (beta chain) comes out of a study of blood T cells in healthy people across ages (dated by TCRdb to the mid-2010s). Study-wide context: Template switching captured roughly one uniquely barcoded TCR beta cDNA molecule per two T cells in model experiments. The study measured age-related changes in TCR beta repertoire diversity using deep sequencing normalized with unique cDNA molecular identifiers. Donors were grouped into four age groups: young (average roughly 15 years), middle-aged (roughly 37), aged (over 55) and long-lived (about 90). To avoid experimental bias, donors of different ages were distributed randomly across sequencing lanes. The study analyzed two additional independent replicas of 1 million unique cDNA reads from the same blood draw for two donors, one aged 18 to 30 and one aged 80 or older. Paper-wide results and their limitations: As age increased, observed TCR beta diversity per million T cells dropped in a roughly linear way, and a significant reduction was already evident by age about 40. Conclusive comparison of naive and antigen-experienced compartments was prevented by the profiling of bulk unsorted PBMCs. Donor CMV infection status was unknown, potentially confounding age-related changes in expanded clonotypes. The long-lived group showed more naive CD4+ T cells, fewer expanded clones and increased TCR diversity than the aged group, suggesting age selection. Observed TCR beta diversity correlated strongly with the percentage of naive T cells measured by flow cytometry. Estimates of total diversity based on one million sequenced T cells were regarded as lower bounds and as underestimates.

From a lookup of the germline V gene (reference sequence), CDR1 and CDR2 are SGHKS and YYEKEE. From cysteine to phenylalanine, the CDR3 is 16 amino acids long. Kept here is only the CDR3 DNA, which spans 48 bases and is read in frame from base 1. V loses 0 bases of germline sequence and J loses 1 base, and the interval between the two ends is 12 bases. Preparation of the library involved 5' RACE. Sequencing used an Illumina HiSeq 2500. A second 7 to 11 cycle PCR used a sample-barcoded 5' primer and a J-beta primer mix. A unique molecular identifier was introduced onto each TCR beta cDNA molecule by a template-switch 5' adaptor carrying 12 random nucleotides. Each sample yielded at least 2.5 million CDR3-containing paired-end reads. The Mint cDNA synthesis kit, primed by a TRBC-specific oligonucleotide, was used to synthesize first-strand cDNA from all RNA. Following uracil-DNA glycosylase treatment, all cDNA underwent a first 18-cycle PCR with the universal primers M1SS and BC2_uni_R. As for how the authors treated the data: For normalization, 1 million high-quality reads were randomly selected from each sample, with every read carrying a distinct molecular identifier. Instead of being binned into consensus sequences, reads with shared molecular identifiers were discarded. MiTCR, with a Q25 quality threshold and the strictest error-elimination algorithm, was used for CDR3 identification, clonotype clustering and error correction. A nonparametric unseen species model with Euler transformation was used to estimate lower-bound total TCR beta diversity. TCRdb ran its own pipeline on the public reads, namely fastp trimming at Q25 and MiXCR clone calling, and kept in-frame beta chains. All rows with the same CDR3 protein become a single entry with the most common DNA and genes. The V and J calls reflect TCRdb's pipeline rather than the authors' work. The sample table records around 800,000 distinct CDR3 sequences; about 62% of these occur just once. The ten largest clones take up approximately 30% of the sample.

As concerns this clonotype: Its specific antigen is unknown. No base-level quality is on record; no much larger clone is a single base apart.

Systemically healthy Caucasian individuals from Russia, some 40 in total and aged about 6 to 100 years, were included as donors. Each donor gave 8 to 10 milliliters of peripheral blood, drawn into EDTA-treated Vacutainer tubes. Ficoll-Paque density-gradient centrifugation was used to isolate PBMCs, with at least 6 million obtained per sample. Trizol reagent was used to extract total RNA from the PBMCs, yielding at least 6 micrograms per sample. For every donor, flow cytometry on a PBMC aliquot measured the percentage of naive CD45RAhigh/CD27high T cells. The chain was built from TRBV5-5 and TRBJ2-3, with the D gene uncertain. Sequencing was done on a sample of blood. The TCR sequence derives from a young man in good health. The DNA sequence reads TGTGCCAGCAGCTTGGTTCCTCGGACCCGCACAGATACGCAGTATTTT. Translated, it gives CASSLVPRTRTDTQYF. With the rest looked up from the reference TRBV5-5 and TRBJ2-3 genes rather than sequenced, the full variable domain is DAGVTQSPTHLIKTRGQQVTLRCSPISGHKSVSWYQQVLGQGPQFIFQYYEKEERGRGNFPDRFSARQFPNYSSELNVNALLLGDSALYLCASSLVPRTRTDTQYFGPGTRLTVL.